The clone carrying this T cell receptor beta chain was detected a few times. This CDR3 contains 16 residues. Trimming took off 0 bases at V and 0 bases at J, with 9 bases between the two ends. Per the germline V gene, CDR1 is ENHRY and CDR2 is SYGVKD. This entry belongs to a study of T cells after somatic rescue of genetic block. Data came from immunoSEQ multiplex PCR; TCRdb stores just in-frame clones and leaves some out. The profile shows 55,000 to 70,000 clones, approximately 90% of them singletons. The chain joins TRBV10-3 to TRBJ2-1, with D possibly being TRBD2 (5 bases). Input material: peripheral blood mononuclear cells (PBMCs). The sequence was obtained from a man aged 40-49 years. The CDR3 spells CAISESGASSYNEQFF. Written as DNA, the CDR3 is TGTGCCATCAGTGAGTCGGGAGCGAGCTCCTACAATGAGCAGTTCTTC.